These 15 T cell receptor beta chains were all obtained from the same sample, sequenced in a study of blood T cell repertoires in COVID-19. Data came from immunoSEQ multiplex PCR; TCRdb stores just in-frame clones and leaves some out. The sample includes a few hundred thousand clones, about 91% of them seen just once. Source material: PBMCs or T cells enriched from blood (not recorded which). Every receptor here comes from a human donor in a cohort exposed to, infected with or recovered from COVID-19 (not recorded which). The donor label of this sample is uncertain.

The rearrangement uses TRBV2 and TRBJ1-2; a weak D match, TRBD1 (6 bases). There are 12 residues in the CDR3. Looked up from germline, CDR1 is SNHLY and CDR2 is FYNNEI. Trimming left V 8 bases short and J 7 bases short, with 14 bases between. CDR3 bases: TGTGCCAGCGTAAGAGACAGGTTTGGCTACACCTTC. Translation: CASVRDRFGYTF.

The rearrangement links TRBV6-2 or TRBV6-3 to TRBJ2-2, with 12 bases that match TRBD2. Germline CDR1 MNHEY, CDR2 SVGEGT. The ends lost 2 bases at V and 5 bases at J; junction bases unmatched: 3. There are 16 residues in the CDR3. CDR3: CASSYRLAGGTGELFF. CDR3 sequence (DNA): TGTGCCAGCAGTTACCGCCTAGCGGGGGGGACCGGGGAGCTGTTTTTT.

The chain combines TRBV29-1 with TRBJ2-2, with D perhaps matching TRBD2 (7 bases). CDR1 SQVTM and CDR2 ANQGSEA come from the germline V gene. V lost 6 bases and J lost 1, with 15 bases in between. CDR3 length equals 15 residues. The CDR3 DNA follows: TGCAGCGTGGCGCGGGGGCCCCGGAACACCGGGGAGCTGTTTTTT. It codes for CSVARGPRNTGELFF.

This chain uses TRBV12-2 with TRBJ1-5. TRBV12-2 is described as a pseudogene. The CDR3 is made up of 14 amino acids. The CDR3 coding sequence is TGTGCAAGTCGCTTCGGGGAGTGGGATCAGCCCCAGCATTTT. Translated: CASRFGEWDQPQHF.

The rearrangement uses TRBV4-1 and TRBJ2-5, with 13 nucleotides matching TRBD2. Germline assignment: CDR1 MGHRA and CDR2 YSYEKL. J gave up 5 bases and V 0 bases, and 6 bases lay outside the gene matches. The CDR3 has 17 residues. The CDR3 is CASSQEELAGGRETQYF. CDR3 bases: TGCGCCAGCAGCCAAGAAGAACTAGCGGGGGGGCGGGAGACCCAGTACTTC.

This chain joins TRBV30 and TRBJ2-1; D perhaps matches TRBD1 (5 bases). Deletions cut 0 bases from V and 2 bases from J, with 11 bases between. The CDR3 runs to 15 residues. Germline V gene data show CDR1 as GTSNPN and CDR2 as SVGIG (reference sequence). CDR3 in amino acids: CAWSVLAGTYNEQFF. The CDR3 DNA reads as TGTGCCTGGAGTGTACTGGCAGGGACCTACAATGAGCAGTTCTTC.

The chain uses TRBV3-1 (or the pseudogene TRBV3-2) and TRBJ2-7, with D maybe TRBD1 (5 bases). This CDR3 comprises 18 residues. Germline CDR1 LGHDT, CDR2 YNNKEL (reference sequence). V shed 0 bases and J shed 7 bases, with 25 bases lying between them. The CDR3 region has the DNA TGTGCCAGCAGCCAAGATTCGGTGGACACCCGGCAACCAGGGGAGCAGTACTTC. Translating gives CASSQDSVDTRQPGEQYF.

The chain carries TRBV18 and TRBJ1-5, with D possibly TRBD1 on 5 matching bases. Trimming stripped 2 bases from V and 0 bases from J, with 14 bases between. The germline V gene encodes CDR1 KGHSH and CDR2 LQKENI. The CDR3 extends over 17 amino acids. The CDR3 spells CASSPGPSGLSNQPQHF. In DNA, the CDR3 is TGTGCCAGCTCACCAGGGCCCTCAGGGCTTAGCAATCAGCCCCAGCATTTT.

The rearrangement joins TRBV12-3 or TRBV12-4 to TRBJ1-1; no reliable D call. Trimming took 2 bases from V and 4 from J, leaving 5 bases between them. The CDR3 totals 12 residues. For the CDR3, the DNA is TGTGCCAGCAGTTTAATCGTCACTGAAGCTTTCTTT. Protein sequence: CASSLIVTEAFF.

The chain is built from TRBV7-9 and TRBJ2-5; 7 bases are a match to TRBD2. Germline V gives CDR1 SEHNR, CDR2 FQNEAQ (reference sequence). CDR3 size: 14 residues. The trim removed 3 bases at V and 7 bases at J, leaving 8 bases unmatched. Written as DNA, the CDR3 is TGTGCCAGCAGCTTGGGAGGGGCCTCCGGGACCCAGTACTTC. Its protein is CASSLGGASGTQYF.

This chain connects TRBV10-2 to TRBJ2-7; 10 bases match TRBD1. CDR3 length: 15 amino acids. Germline V gene lookup returns CDR1 WSHSY and CDR2 SAAADI. V lost 4 bases and J lost 6; bases outside the gene matches: 9. The CDR3 loop reads CASSALGTGVPEQYF. CDR3 nucleotide sequence: TGCGCCAGCAGTGCCCTAGGGACAGGGGTTCCCGAGCAGTACTTC.

The gene calls are TRBV12-3 or TRBV12-4 and TRBJ1-2; D not resolved. Trimming took off 5 bases at V and 2 bases at J, with 6 bases between the two ends. CDR3 length: 12 residues. In nucleotides, the CDR3 is TGTGCCAGCAGTCGGGAAAACTATGGCTACACCTTC. Residues: CASSRENYGYTF.

The chain recombines TRBV2 with TRBJ1-2; 7 bases agree with TRBD1. Germline CDR1 is SNHLY and CDR2 is FYNNEI. The junction had 2 bases not matched to a gene; V was cut back by 1 base and J by 3 bases. This CDR3 is 14 amino acids long. DNA of the CDR3: TGTGCCAGCAGTGAAGGAGGGGGCTACTATGGCTACACCTTC. This translates into CASSEGGGYYGYTF.

The chain employs TRBV2 and TRBJ1-3; possibly TRBD1 for D (6 bases). The germline CDR1 and CDR2 sequences are SNHLY and FYNNEI. V was cut by 9 bases and J by 1 base, with 7 bases left in between. CDR3 length: 12 residues. CDR3 residues: CARQGSGNTIYF. The CDR3 nucleotides are TGTGCCAGACAGGGTTCTGGAAACACCATATATTTT.

This sequence joins TRBV18 and TRBJ2-6; maybe TRBD1 (6 bases). The V end was cut by 3 bases, the J end by 1 base, with 7 bases between. This CDR3 has 15 residues. Germline values: CDR1 KGHSH, CDR2 LQKENI. CDR3 residues: CASSPQGSGANVLTF. In nucleotides, the CDR3 is TGTGCCAGCTCACCCCAGGGGTCTGGGGCCAACGTCCTGACTTTC.